This passage covers 6 T cell receptor beta chains from one sample sequenced in a study of OX40 agonist ivuxolimab in advanced cancers. Here immunoSEQ multiplex PCR was the method, and the copy in TCRdb shows in-frame clones only, minus some. This sample carries tens of thousands of clones, approximately 85% of them seen once, and the ten largest clones take about 17%. Here the sequenced sample was CD4+ or CD8+ T cells sorted from blood, taken in a trial of the OX40 agonist ivuxolimab. The source is an adult with an advanced solid tumor such as melanoma, head and neck, liver or kidney cancer.

This rearrangement joins TRBV29-1 to TRBJ2-1, with 7 bases matching TRBD2. This CDR3 region has 14 residues. J lost 4 bases, V lost 4 bases, and 7 bases had no gene match. Germline lookup yields CDR1 SQVTM and CDR2 ANQGSEA. DNA of the CDR3: TGCAGCGTTGTTAACCCTAGCGGATACAATGAGCAGTTCTTC. It specifies CSVVNPSGYNEQFF.

V and J are TRBV5-4 and TRBJ1-2; D is unresolved. Trimming pared 3 bases from V and 4 bases from J, leaving 13 bases between. The CDR3 totals 14 residues. The V gene's germline CDR1 is SGHNT and CDR2 YYREEE (reference sequence). The CDR3 is CASSSSDAFYGYTF. CDR3 bases: TGTGCCAGCAGCTCTTCAGACGCGTTCTATGGCTACACCTTC.

V gene TRBV27 combines with J gene TRBJ2-1, with D perhaps TRBD2 (6 bases). Trimming took 3 bases from V and 5 from J, leaving 14 bases between them. The V gene's germline CDR1 is MNHEY and CDR2 SMNVEV (reference sequence). The CDR3 runs 15 residues. The CDR3 nucleotides read TGTGCCAGCAGTTTTCTAGGGGACTCAAACAATGAGCAGTTCTTC. As protein: CASSFLGDSNNEQFF.

The V and J genes are TRBV9 and TRBJ2-5; 16 nucleotides match TRBD2. CDR1 SGDLS and CDR2 YYNGEE come from the germline V gene. This CDR3 comprises 18 residues. The V gene end was trimmed by 3 bases and the J gene end by 7 bases; junction bases not matched to a gene: 12. DNA of the CDR3: TGTGCCAGCAGCGGCGGGACTAGCGGGAGGGCAGGGGCAGGGACCCAGTACTTC. Amino acids: CASSGGTSGRAGAGTQYF.

This sequence joins TRBV2 and TRBJ1-4; D is undetermined. This CDR3 region has 14 residues. The germline V and J ends were trimmed by 6 bases and 3 bases, with 11 bases remaining between them. CDR1 is SNHLY, CDR2 FYNNEI, per germline. The CDR3 DNA reads as TGTGCCAGCAGGGTGGGAGGAGCTAATGAAAAACTGTTTTTT. As protein: CASRVGGANEKLFF.

The chain uses TRBV11-3 and TRBJ2-2; TRBD2 aligns across 13 bases. Per the germline V gene, CDR1 is SGHNT and CDR2 is YENEEA. V lost 0 bases and J lost 3; bases outside the gene matches: 1. The CDR3 covers 17 residues. The CDR3 nucleotides are TGTGCCAGCAGCTTAGAGGGACTAGCGGGACACACCGGGGAGCTGTTTTTT. This gives the protein CASSLEGLAGHTGELFF. The whole variable domain, filled in from reference TRBV11-3 and TRBJ2-2, reads EAGVVQSPRYKIIEKKQPVAFWCNPISGHNTLYWYLQNLGQGPELLIRYENEEAVDDSQLPKDRFSAERLKGVDSTLKIQPAELGDSAVYLCASSLEGLAGHTGELFFGEGSRLTVL.